The entry that follows covers one T cell receptor (beta chain) sequence. Its antigen remains unidentified. This sample is part of a study of CD8 T cells in ankylosing spondylitis. The study's findings and limits: Matched synovial fluid from ankylosing spondylitis patients was reported to be enriched for disease-linked clones. In ankylosing spondylitis blood, a motif of about eight highly homologous TCR beta variants appeared characteristic.

The ends lost 5 bases at V and 4 bases at J; junction bases unmatched: 11. Germline CDR1 and CDR2: SGHAT and FQNNGV. The CDR3 contains 16 residues. Molecular-barcoded quantitative 5'-RACE produced these TCR beta libraries. TCRdb analysed the 5' RACE reads with MiXCR anew, one entry per CDR3 protein. The sample yields around 770,000 distinct CDR3 sequences, under 20% seen once. This sequence joins TRBV11-2 and TRBJ1-3, with 7 bases aligning to TRBD1. The source material was blood, either unsorted or a sorted T cell fraction (not recorded which). The clonotype comes from a male donor with ankylosing spondylitis. The CDR3 region has the DNA TGTGCCAGCAGCAAAACCCCCCCAGGGGGAGGAAACACCATATATTTT. As protein: CASSKTPPGGGNTIYF.